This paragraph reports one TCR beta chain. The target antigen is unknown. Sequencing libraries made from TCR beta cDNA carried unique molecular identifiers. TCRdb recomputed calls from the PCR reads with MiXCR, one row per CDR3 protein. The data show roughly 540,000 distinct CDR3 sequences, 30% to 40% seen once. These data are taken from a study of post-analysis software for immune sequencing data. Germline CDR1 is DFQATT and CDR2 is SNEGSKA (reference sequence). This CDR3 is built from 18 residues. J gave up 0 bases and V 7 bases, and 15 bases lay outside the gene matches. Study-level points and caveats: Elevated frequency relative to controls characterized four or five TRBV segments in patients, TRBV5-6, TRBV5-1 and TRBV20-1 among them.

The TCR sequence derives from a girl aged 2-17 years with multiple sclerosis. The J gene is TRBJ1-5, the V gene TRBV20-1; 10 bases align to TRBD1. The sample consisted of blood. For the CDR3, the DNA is TGCAGTGTTTTACCCTGGACAGGGGGAAGTTATAGCAATCAGCCCCAGCATTTT. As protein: CSVLPWTGGSYSNQPQHF.